This entry features one TCR beta chain sequence. J was trimmed by 2 bases and V by 6 bases; bases with no gene match: 4. The CDR3 runs to 14 residues. Germline loops: CDR1 MDHEN, CDR2 SYDVKM. In the study's own analysis: Amplification of reference gene primers provided the estimated nucleated cell counts. TCRdb's copy holds only in-frame clones and misses some; the assay was immunoSEQ multiplex PCR. V and J calls and clone size follow that table, whereas D and trimming were derived from the DNA. The sample contains 90,000 to 100,000 clones, about 85% of which appear only once. The sample is drawn from a study of blood T cell repertoires in COVID-19. Study information: The United States, Italy and Spain provided the acute and convalescent COVID-19 samples. PBMCs, B-cell-depleted T cells, or T cells provided the cDNA or gDNA that made up the material.

The rearrangement links TRBV28 to TRBJ2-1; 7 nucleotides align to TRBD1. This TCR came from a man older than 75 with acute or convalescent COVID-19. Sequencing used peripheral blood. The DNA of the CDR3 is TGTGCCAGCAGACCCCAGGGGGCCTACAATGAGCAGTTCTTC. The encoded protein is CASRPQGAYNEQFF.